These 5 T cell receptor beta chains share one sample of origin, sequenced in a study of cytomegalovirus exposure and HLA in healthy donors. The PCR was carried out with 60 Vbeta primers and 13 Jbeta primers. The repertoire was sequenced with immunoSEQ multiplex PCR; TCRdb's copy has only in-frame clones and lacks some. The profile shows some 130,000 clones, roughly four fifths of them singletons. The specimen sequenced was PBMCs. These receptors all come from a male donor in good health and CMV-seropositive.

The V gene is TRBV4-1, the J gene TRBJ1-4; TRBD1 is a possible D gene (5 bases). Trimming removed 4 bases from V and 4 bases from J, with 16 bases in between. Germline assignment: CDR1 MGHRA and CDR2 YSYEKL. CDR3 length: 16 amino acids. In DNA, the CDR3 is TGCGCCAGCAGCCGCGGTCAAAGGGGTATTAATGAAAAACTGTTTTTT. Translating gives CASSRGQRGINEKLFF.

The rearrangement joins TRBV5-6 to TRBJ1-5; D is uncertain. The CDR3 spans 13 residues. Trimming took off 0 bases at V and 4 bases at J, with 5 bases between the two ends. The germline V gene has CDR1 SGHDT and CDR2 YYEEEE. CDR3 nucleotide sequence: TGTGCCAGCAGCTTGGGGCCGAATCAGCCCCAGCATTTT. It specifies CASSLGPNQPQHF. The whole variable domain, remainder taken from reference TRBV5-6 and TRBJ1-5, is DAGVTQSPTHLIKTRGQQVTLRCSPKSGHDTVSWYQQALGQGPQFIFQYYEEEERQRGNFPDRFSGHQFPNYSSELNVNALLLGDSALYLCASSLGPNQPQHFGDGTRLSIL.

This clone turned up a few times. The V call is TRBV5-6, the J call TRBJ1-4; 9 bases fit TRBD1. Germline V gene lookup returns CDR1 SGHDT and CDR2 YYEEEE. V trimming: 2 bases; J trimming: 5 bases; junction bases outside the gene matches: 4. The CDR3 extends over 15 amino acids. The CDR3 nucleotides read TGTGCCAGCAGCTTCGGGACAGGGAAGAATGAAAAACTGTTTTTT. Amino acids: CASSFGTGKNEKLFF.

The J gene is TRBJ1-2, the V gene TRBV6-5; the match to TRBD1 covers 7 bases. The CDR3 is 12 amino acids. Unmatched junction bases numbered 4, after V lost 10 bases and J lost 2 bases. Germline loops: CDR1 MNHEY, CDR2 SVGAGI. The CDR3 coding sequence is TGTGCCACCGGGGGACAGAACTATGGCTACACCTTC. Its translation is CATGGQNYGYTF.

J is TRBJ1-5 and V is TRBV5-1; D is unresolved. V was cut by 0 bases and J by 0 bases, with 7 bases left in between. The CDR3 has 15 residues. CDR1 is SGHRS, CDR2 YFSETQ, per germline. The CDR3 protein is CASSLAGVSNQPQHF. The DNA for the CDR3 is TGCGCCAGCAGCTTGGCGGGAGTTAGCAATCAGCCCCAGCATTTT.